A selection of T cell receptor beta chains follows, all from one sample in a study of shared clonotypes between healthy human individuals. Assay: immunoSEQ multiplex PCR; the TCRdb copy retains only in-frame clones and omits some. The repertoire includes fewer than 150,000 clones, 55% to 80% of them detected once, and about 22% sits in the top ten. The sample comprised memory CD8+ T cells sorted from blood. These receptors were collected from a woman aged 25 to 39 in good health. Both conserved end residues are part of each CDR3. The D gene is left open where the match is weak. The size of a clone is reported for some rows only, either as once, few or many, or as a class for expanded clones.

j_gene	v_gene	d_gene	abundance	CDR3aa	CDR3nt
TRBJ2-2	TRBV10-2	NA	NA	CASSGLGSAGELFF	TGCGCCAGCAGTGGCTTAGGGTCTGCCGGGGAGCTGTTTTTT
TRBJ2-7	TRBV28	NA	NA	CASTKNPGQGYEQYF	TGTGCCAGCACCAAAAACCCGGGACAAGGATACGAGCAGTACTTC
TRBJ2-1	TRBV25-1	TRBD2	NA	CASSVLAGVNEQFF	TGTGCCAGCAGTGTACTAGCGGGAGTAAACGAGCAGTTCTTC
TRBJ1-1	TRBV4-1	TRBD1	once	CASSSFPGGYTEAFF	TGCGCCAGCAGCAGCTTCCCAGGGGGCTACACTGAAGCTTTCTTT
TRBJ1-2	TRBV6-1	NA	NA	CASSVRADGYTF	TGTGCCAGCAGTGTGAGGGCGGATGGCTACACCTTC
TRBJ2-1	TRBV19	NA	NA	CASSLTANEQFF	TGTGCCAGTAGTCTTACAGCGAATGAGCAGTTCTTC
TRBJ2-1	TRBV5-1	TRBD2	NA	CASSPGTSGNEQFF	TGCGCCAGCAGCCCCGGGACTAGCGGCAATGAGCAGTTCTTC
TRBJ2-1	TRBV11-2	TRBD2	NA	CASSFGTSFVQFF	TGTGCCAGCAGCTTCGGGACTAGTTTCGTGCAGTTCTTC
TRBJ2-7	TRBV25-1	NA	NA	CASSELEAASNEQYF	TGTGCCAGCAGTGAATTGGAAGCCGCTTCAAACGAGCAGTACTTC
TRBJ2-7	TRBV30	NA	NA	CAWRTGQPGAYEQYF	TGTGCCTGGAGAACCGGACAGCCCGGAGCCTACGAGCAGTACTTC
TRBJ2-7	TRBV18	NA	once	CASSPPFWGTPYEQYF	TGTGCCAGCTCACCACCGTTTTGGGGTACGCCCTACGAGCAGTACTTC
TRBJ2-3	TRBV5-1	NA	NA	CASSEGLDTQYF	TGCGCCAGCAGCGAGGGACTAGATACGCAGTATTTT
TRBJ2-7	TRBV19	NA	NA	CASGTVSYEQYF	TGTGCCAGCGGGACGGTTTCCTACGAGCAGTACTTC
TRBJ2-5	TRBV27	NA	NA	CASSPWDRQETQYF	TGTGCCAGCTCCCCCTGGGACCGCCAAGAGACCCAGTACTTC
TRBJ1-6	TRBV27	NA	NA	CASSPRGGTYNSPLHF	TGTGCCAGCAGTCCCCGTGGCGGGACCTATAATTCACCCCTCCACTTT
TRBJ2-6	TRBV10-2	NA	NA	CASSDGPGANVLTF	TGCGCCAGCAGTGATGGTCCCGGGGCCAACGTCCTGACTTTC
TRBJ2-3	TRBV7-9	TRBD2	NA	CASSALTSGPHTDTQYF	TGTGCCAGCAGCGCTCTGACTAGCGGACCTCACACAGATACGCAGTATTTT
TRBJ2-7	TRBV5-1	NA	NA	CASSPGDFRGEQYF	TGTGCCAGCAGCCCCGGAGATTTTCGGGGCGAGCAGTACTTC
TRBJ2-1	TRBV27	TRBD2	NA	CASSLEAGYNEQFF	TGTGCCAGCAGTTTAGAAGCGGGGTACAATGAGCAGTTCTTC
TRBJ2-7	TRBV25-1	NA	NA	CASTRGNEQYF	TGTGCCAGCACAAGGGGCAACGAGCAGTACTTC
TRBJ2-7	TRBV28	TRBD2	NA	CASSLWTRGYEQYF	TGTGCCAGCTCCCTGTGGACTAGGGGATACGAGCAGTACTTC
TRBJ2-5	TRBV4-2	NA	few	CASSQVGQPQETQYF	TGTGCCAGCAGCCAAGTGGGACAACCACAAGAGACCCAGTACTTC
TRBJ1-1	TRBV25-1	NA	few	CASSDPGGTEAFF	TGTGCCAGCAGTGACCCGGGCGGCACTGAAGCTTTCTTT
TRBJ2-7	TRBV7-8	TRBD1	NA	CASSPWTGPYEQYF	TGTGCCAGCAGCCCATGGACAGGGCCCTACGAGCAGTACTTC
TRBJ1-1	TRBV10-3	NA	NA	CAISRGDLDTEAFF	TGTGCCATCAGTCGTGGGGACCTGGACACTGAAGCTTTCTTT
TRBJ2-1	TRBV5-1	NA	NA	CASSLTSPDEQFF	TGCGCCAGCAGCCTGACTAGTCCCGATGAGCAGTTCTTC
TRBJ1-3	TRBV10-2	NA	NA	CASSDSVTIYF	TGCGCCAGCAGTGATTCGGTGACCATATATTTT
TRBJ2-5	TRBV19	TRBD2	few	CASSKPGLAIYQETQYF	TGTGCCAGCTCCAAACCGGGACTAGCGATATACCAAGAGACCCAGTACTTC
TRBJ1-1	TRBV5-4	NA	NA	CASRPTGNTEAFF	TGTGCCAGCAGGCCGACAGGGAACACTGAAGCTTTCTTT
TRBJ2-7	TRBV5-5	TRBD1	NA	CASSFWTGVSYEQYF	TGTGCCAGCAGCTTCTGGACAGGGGTCTCCTACGAGCAGTACTTC
TRBJ2-1	TRBV2	NA	NA	CASSEVAANEQFF	TGTGCCAGCAGTGAGGTAGCGGCCAATGAGCAGTTCTTC
TRBJ2-2	TRBV18	NA	NA	CASSPFTGELFF	TGTGCCAGCTCACCTTTCACCGGGGAGCTGTTTTTT
TRBJ2-1	TRBV19	TRBD2	NA	CASSISVTRGRANNEQFF	TGTGCCAGTAGTATTTCCGTCACACGGGGGAGGGCCAACAATGAGCAGTTCTTC
TRBJ2-1	TRBV11-3	NA	few	CASSLKVGGNEQFF	TGTGCCAGCAGCTTAAAGGTGGGGGGCAATGAGCAGTTCTTC
TRBJ1-1	TRBV29-1	NA	NA	CSVEDPLLSGWVGNTEAFF	TGCAGCGTTGAAGATCCCCTCCTAAGTGGTTGGGTTGGGAACACTGAAGCTTTCTTT
TRBJ1-2	TRBV4-1	TRBD1	few	CASSRVDRSDGYTF	TGCGCCAGCAGCCGAGTGGACAGGAGCGATGGCTACACCTTC
TRBJ1-5	TRBV7-7	NA	NA	CASSLGTGAHQPQHF	TGTGCCAGCAGCTTAGGAACGGGGGCCCATCAGCCCCAGCATTTT
TRBJ2-7	TRBV7-2	TRBD2	NA	CASSLASSGSYEQYF	TGTGCCAGCAGCTTAGCGTCTAGCGGGTCCTACGAGCAGTACTTC
TRBJ2-7	TRBV2	NA	NA	CANVDNEAYEQYF	TGTGCCAACGTGGACAACGAAGCCTACGAGCAGTACTTC
TRBJ2-7	TRBV5-1	NA	once	CASSLGRRTPYEQYF	TGCGCCAGCAGCCTAGGACGGAGAACACCCTACGAGCAGTACTTC
TRBJ2-7	TRBV7-9	TRBD2	few	CASSLALGLAGVGEQYF	TGTGCCAGCAGCTTAGCCCTGGGACTAGCGGGAGTGGGGGAGCAGTACTTC
TRBJ2-5	TRBV7-8	TRBD2	many	CASSAGTSGQETQYF	TGTGCCAGCAGCGCCGGGACTAGCGGACAAGAGACCCAGTACTTC
TRBJ2-2	TRBV9	TRBD2	NA	CASSVPRLPWQREDTGELFF	TGTGCCAGCAGCGTACCCAGGCTCCCCTGGCAGCGGGAAGACACCGGGGAGCTGTTTTTT
TRBJ2-7	TRBV7-9	NA	NA	CASSFPNSYEQYF	TGTGCCAGCAGCTTCCCCAACTCCTACGAGCAGTACTTC
TRBJ2-7	TRBV19	NA	NA	CASSAGPSYEQYF	TGTGCCAGTAGTGCCGGGCCCTCCTACGAGCAGTACTTC
TRBJ1-5	TRBV7-9	TRBD1	once	CASSPQGAGNQPQHF	TGTGCCAGCAGCCCTCAGGGGGCAGGCAATCAGCCCCAGCATTTT
TRBJ2-7	TRBV28	NA	NA	CASSFLATYEQYF	TGTGCCAGCAGTTTCCTGGCGACCTACGAGCAGTACTTC
TRBJ2-1	TRBV19	TRBD1	once	CASMRRTGAPNEQFF	TGTGCCAGTATGAGACGGACAGGGGCACCCAATGAGCAGTTCTTC
TRBJ1-5	TRBV27	TRBD1	NA	CASSPTGAAAYSNQPQHF	TGTGCCAGCAGTCCGACAGGGGCCGCCGCCTATAGCAATCAGCCCCAGCATTTT